This is a list of T cell receptor beta chains from one sample in a study of radiotherapy plus CTLA-4 blockade in lung cancer. Some clones are missing from TCRdb's copy, which holds only in-frame ones; the method was immunoSEQ multiplex PCR. Of about 120,000 clones in the sample, 78% were seen once. Source: peripheral blood, taken from a patient treated with radiotherapy plus ipilimumab. The receptors originated from a human donor with non-small cell lung cancer who had a partial response to radiotherapy plus ipilimumab. CDR3s include the opening cysteine and the closing phenylalanine or tryptophan. A D gene is named only where the DNA matches it firmly. Expanded clones get a size class; other rows say once, few or many, or leave the size out.

abundance,v_gene,j_gene,d_gene,CDR3nt,CDR3aa
.,TRBV2,TRBJ1-4,.,TGTGCCAGCAGGGACAGCTGGGAAAAACTGTTTTTT,CASRDSWEKLFF
.,TRBV18,TRBJ2-2,.,TGTGCCAGCTCACCACCGACCGGGAGCGGCACCGGGGAGCTGTTTTTT,CASSPPTGSGTGELFF
once,TRBV19,TRBJ2-3,TRBD1,TGTGCCAGTAGTATTGACAGGGACACAGATACGCAGTATTTT,CASSIDRDTDTQYF
.,TRBV2,TRBJ1-1,.,TGTGCCACCGGGGGGGCCGCTCTAAGCGCCACTGAAGCTTTCTTT,CATGGAALSATEAFF
.,TRBV7-6,TRBJ2-5,TRBD1,TGTGCCAGCAGCCGGACAGGGCCCCCCCAAGAGACCCAGTACTTC,CASSRTGPPQETQYF
once,TRBV14,TRBJ2-3,TRBD1,TGTGCCAGCAGCCGCACACTTACAGGGGCAGGGGATACGCAGTATTTT,CASSRTLTGAGDTQYF
.,TRBV11-1,TRBJ2-3,TRBD2,TGTGCCAGCAGCGAGGCTCTAGCGGGAGGGCCAGATACGCAGTATTTT,CASSEALAGGPDTQYF
.,TRBV7-8,TRBJ2-5,.,TGTGCCAGCAGTGGGGCGGACCAAGAGACCCAGTACTTC,CASSGADQETQYF
.,TRBV28,TRBJ2-7,TRBD2,TGTGCCAGCAGTACTAGCGGGTCTACCTACGAGCAGTACTTC,CASSTSGSTYEQYF
.,TRBV9,TRBJ2-2,.,TGTGCCAGCAGCGTAGGGTGGGGGGAAAGCACCGGGGAGCTGTTTTTT,CASSVGWGESTGELFF
.,TRBV6-5,TRBJ2-3,TRBD2,TGTGCCAGCAGTGCTTCTAGCGGGGCAGATACGCAGTATTTT,CASSASSGADTQYF
.,TRBV29-1,TRBJ1-5,TRBD1,TGCAGCGTCGGCGGGACAGGGGATCAGCCCCAGCATTTT,CSVGGTGDQPQHF
.,TRBV7-8,TRBJ1-1,.,TGTGCCAGCAGCTTACTCGGGGGAACTGAAGCTTTCTTT,CASSLLGGTEAFF
few,TRBV7-8,TRBJ2-7,TRBD1,TGTGCCAGCAGCCCCAGGACAGGTTCGTACGAGCAGTACTTC,CASSPRTGSYEQYF
.,TRBV19,TRBJ1-5,.,TGTGCCAGTAGTATAGATCGGCAGAAGGTGGGAGGACAGCCCCAGCATTTT,CASSIDRQKVGGQPQHF
.,TRBV9,TRBJ1-2,.,TGTGCCAGCAGCGCGGGGGGACGGGGCGGCTATGGCTACACCTTC,CASSAGGRGGYGYTF
.,TRBV6-1,TRBJ2-7,.,TGTGCCAGCAGTGAAATCTCAACAGGTCCCTCCTACGAGCAGTACTTC,CASSEISTGPSYEQYF
.,TRBV7-6,TRBJ2-3,TRBD1,TGTGCCAGCAGCAGGGACAGGGGAGATACGCAGTATTTT,CASSRDRGDTQYF
.,TRBV5-1,TRBJ1-2,.,TGCGCCAGCGGCCCCAGGGGAGGGGATGGCTACACCTTC,CASGPRGGDGYTF
once,TRBV10-2,TRBJ1-4,.,TGCGCCAGCAGTGGATATGGGGGCGTGGAAAAACTGTTTTTT,CASSGYGGVEKLFF
.,TRBV9,TRBJ1-1,.,TGTGCCAGCAGCGCAGACACCAAAGGCACTGAAGCTTTCTTT,CASSADTKGTEAFF
few,TRBV6-1,TRBJ1-2,TRBD1,TGTGCCAGCAGCCGCCCGGACAGGAACTATGGCTACACCTTC,CASSRPDRNYGYTF
few,TRBV25-1,TRBJ2-1,.,TGTGCCAGCAGGAGCAGGGGAAGCTACAATGAGCAGTTCTTC,CASRSRGSYNEQFF
.,TRBV4-3,TRBJ1-2,.,TGCGCCAGCAGCCAAGACCCCCGGGATTATGGCTACACCTTC,CASSQDPRDYGYTF
.,TRBV7-9,TRBJ2-5,.,TGTGCCAGCAGCGTCTCTGGGGGAGGAGAGACCCAGTACTTC,CASSVSGGGETQYF
.,TRBV7-3,TRBJ2-3,.,TGTGCCAGCAGCTTAGTCCGTGAGGTCGCGCAGTATTTT,CASSLVREVAQYF
.,TRBV4-1,TRBJ2-7,TRBD1,TGCGCCAGCAGCCAAGGGTCGACAGGGGACATCTACGAGCAGTACTTC,CASSQGSTGDIYEQYF
.,TRBV6-1,TRBJ1-6,TRBD1,TGTGCCAGCCTTATCCTTACAGGGGGAATCTCACCCCTCCACTTT,CASLILTGGISPLHF
.,TRBV11-3,TRBJ2-2,.,TGTGCCAGCAGCTCCCGGGATTCGAACACCGGGGAGCTGTTTTTT,CASSSRDSNTGELFF
.,TRBV5-4,TRBJ1-2,TRBD1,TGTGCCAGCGCTCCCCGGGGACAGGGGAACTATGGCTACACCTTC,CASAPRGQGNYGYTF
.,TRBV28,TRBJ1-5,.,TGTGCCAGCAGTTTATCCTTCAATCAGCCCCAGCATTTT,CASSLSFNQPQHF
.,TRBV9,TRBJ1-1,.,TGTGCCAGCAGCTTTACTACAGGGAACACTGAAGCTTTCTTT,CASSFTTGNTEAFF
.,TRBV28,TRBJ1-2,TRBD1,TGTGCCAGCAGTTCCCGAAGGGGGCAAGTCTATGGCTACACCTTC,CASSSRRGQVYGYTF
.,TRBV15,TRBJ1-4,TRBD1,TGTGCCACCAGCAGAGATATTACAGGGGGGAATGAAAAACTGTTTTTT,CATSRDITGGNEKLFF
.,TRBV5-6,TRBJ1-4,.,TGTGCCAGCAGCTTGAAGGGACTGACTAATGAAAAACTGTTTTTT,CASSLKGLTNEKLFF
.,TRBV6-5,TRBJ1-1,.,TGTGCCAGCAGTGTCCAGATGAACACTGAAGCTTTCTTT,CASSVQMNTEAFF
.,TRBV5-1,TRBJ1-4,.,TGCGCCAGCGCATTGGGGGGATCCAGTGAAAAACTGTTTTTT,CASALGGSSEKLFF
.,TRBV6-6,TRBJ2-7,.,TGTGCCAGCAGTGAGAGACAGGTGGGAACTTACGAGCAGTACTTC,CASSERQVGTYEQYF
.,TRBV19,TRBJ2-5,.,TGTGCCAGCTCCGAGGTGCTCCAAGAGACCCAGTACTTC,CASSEVLQETQYF
once,TRBV15,TRBJ1-5,.,TGTGCCACCAGCACCCCCCGGACAGATTATAGCAATCAGCCCCAGCATTTT,CATSTPRTDYSNQPQHF
.,TRBV2,TRBJ2-5,TRBD1,TGTGCCAGCATGACCACCGGGACAGGGAGAAGAGAGACCCAGTACTTC,CASMTTGTGRRETQYF
few,TRBV19,TRBJ2-2,TRBD1,TGTGCCAGTACCCTGACAACAACGATTGACAGGGGGAGTAACGGCGGTACCGGGGAGCTGTTTTTT,CASTLTTTIDRGSNGGTGELFF
few,TRBV9,TRBJ2-2,.,TGTGCCAGCAGCGACAGGGGCGGGACGGGGACCGGGGAGCTGTTTTTT,CASSDRGGTGTGELFF
.,TRBV5-6,TRBJ1-2,TRBD1,TGTGCCAGCAGCTCCCAGGGGGCCTATGGCTACACCTTC,CASSSQGAYGYTF
.,TRBV5-4,TRBJ2-7,TRBD1,TGTGCCAGCAGCTTGGATTCAGGGGGCAGCTACGAGCAGTACTTC,CASSLDSGGSYEQYF
once,TRBV5-1,TRBJ1-2,TRBD1,TGCGCCAGCAGCCAAAGGACAGGGAGTATCAATGGCTACACCTTC,CASSQRTGSINGYTF
once,TRBV6-4,TRBJ2-3,.,TGTGCCAGCAGACCTAGTGATTACACAGATACGCAGTATTTT,CASRPSDYTDTQYF
.,TRBV4-1,TRBJ2-7,.,TGCGCCAGCAGCCAAGAGGACACTATAGGGAACGAGCAGTACTTC,CASSQEDTIGNEQYF
once,TRBV7-7,TRBJ2-2,.,TGTGCTAGCAGCCAGAGCGTCGGGGTATCGACCGGGGAGCTGTTTTTT,CASSQSVGVSTGELFF
.,TRBV28,TRBJ2-3,TRBD2,TGTGCCAGCACGTCCCTAGCGGGAGGGACAGATACGCAGTATTTT,CASTSLAGGTDTQYF
.,TRBV5-1,TRBJ2-7,TRBD1,TGCGCCAGCAGCTTCGGAGGGACAGGCTCCTACGAGCAGTACTTC,CASSFGGTGSYEQYF
.,TRBV28,TRBJ2-3,.,TGTGCCAGCAGTTTACTGGCAGGCCGTACAGATACGCAGTATTTT,CASSLLAGRTDTQYF
.,TRBV6-1,TRBJ1-4,TRBD1,TGTGCCAGTAGGGGGCAGAGTAATGAAAAACTGTTTTTT,CASRGQSNEKLFF
few,TRBV6-6,TRBJ2-7,.,TGTGCCAGCAGTTACGGGCGAGCAGCCTACGAGCAGTACTTC,CASSYGRAAYEQYF